The rows below give T cell receptor beta chains drawn from one sample of a study of cytomegalovirus exposure and HLA in healthy donors. Profiled with immunoSEQ multiplex PCR; TCRdb holds only in-frame clones, not every one. Seen in this sample are 45,000 to 60,000 clones; the ten most common clones hold around 6.5%. The sample comprised PBMCs. The receptor source for this set is a woman aged 40 to 55 in good health and CMV-seronegative. Each CDR3 is given with its conserved first and last residue. The D gene is left open where the match is weak.

j_call | d_call | v_call | cdr3_aa | cdr3_nt
TRBJ1-2 | TRBD1 | TRBV5-4 | CASRVPGQGARGYTF | TGTGCCAGCAGAGTCCCGGGACAGGGGGCAAGGGGCTACACCTTC
TRBJ1-5 | NA | TRBV6-5 | CASSFRAGNQPQHF | TGTGCCAGCAGTTTCAGGGCGGGCAATCAGCCCCAGCATTTT
TRBJ2-3 | NA | TRBV7-2 | CASSLSQSTDTQYF | TGTGCCAGCAGCTTAAGTCAGAGCACAGATACGCAGTATTTT
TRBJ2-3 | TRBD2 | TRBV19 | CASSPGGPSTDTQYF | TGTGCCAGTAGTCCGGGAGGGCCTAGCACAGATACGCAGTATTTT
TRBJ2-7 | TRBD1 | TRBV23-1 | CASSLITLGQGHLYEQYF | TGCGCCAGCAGTCTTATTACCCTAGGACAGGGCCATCTCTACGAGCAGTACTTC
TRBJ2-7 | TRBD2 | TRBV6-5 | CASRLGGGGYEQYF | TGTGCCAGCAGGCTCGGTGGGGGGGGCTACGAGCAGTACTTC
TRBJ1-5 | TRBD1 | TRBV19 | CASSESGGETAQHF | TGTGCCAGTAGTGAGTCAGGGGGCGAGACGGCCCAGCATTTT
TRBJ1-1 | NA | TRBV5-1 | CASSLPDRNTEAFF | TGCGCCAGCAGCTTGCCCGATAGAAACACTGAAGCTTTCTTT
TRBJ1-3 | NA | TRBV4-3 | CASSQDLYSGNTIYF | TGCGCCAGCAGCCAAGATCTGTACTCTGGAAACACCATATATTTT
TRBJ2-1 | NA | TRBV5-1 | CASSLALMGGEQFF | TGCGCCAGCAGCTTGGCCCTCATGGGGGGAGAGCAGTTCTTC
TRBJ1-6 | TRBD1 | TRBV28 | CASRPRDRGTSPLHF | TGTGCCAGCAGACCTCGGGACAGGGGTACTTCACCCCTCCACTTT
TRBJ1-1 | NA | TRBV19 | CASSISRFAEAFF | TGTGCCAGTAGTATCTCCAGGTTCGCTGAAGCTTTCTTT
TRBJ2-5 | NA | TRBV11-2 | CASSLVGAEETQYF | TGTGCCAGCAGCTTGGTGGGGGCCGAGGAGACCCAGTACTTC
TRBJ1-1 | TRBD1 | TRBV19 | CGSHQGQGASEAFF | TGTGGTTCACACCAGGGGCAGGGGGCGTCTGAAGCTTTCTTT
TRBJ2-1 | TRBD2 | TRBV18 | CASSPGLAGSSYNEQFF | TGTGCCAGCTCACCGGGACTAGCGGGAAGCTCCTACAATGAGCAGTTCTTC
TRBJ1-1 | TRBD1 | TRBV5-1 | CASSSRQGMNTEAFF | TGCGCCAGCAGCTCCCGACAGGGTATGAACACTGAAGCTTTCTTT
TRBJ1-4 | NA | TRBV30 | CAWTQGQNEKLFF | TGTGCCTGGACCCAGGGACAAAATGAAAAACTGTTTTTT
TRBJ2-5 | NA | TRBV29-1 | CSARYSQETQYF | TGCAGCGCAAGATACAGCCAAGAGACCCAGTACTTC
TRBJ1-2 | NA | TRBV28 | CASSLRGNYGYTF | TGTGCCAGCAGTTTAAGGGGGAACTATGGCTACACCTTC
TRBJ2-5 | TRBD2 | TRBV19 | CASSPGSGLAHRETQYF | TGTGCCAGTAGCCCCGGCTCAGGACTAGCCCACAGAGAGACCCAGTACTTC
TRBJ1-2 | NA | TRBV19 | CASSADSSPGYGYTF | TGTGCCAGTAGTGCCGACAGTAGTCCCGGCTATGGCTACACCTTC
TRBJ2-7 | NA | TRBV2 | CASSERTAGPRREQYF | TGTGCCAGCAGTGAACGAACAGCGGGTCCTCGGAGGGAGCAGTACTTC
TRBJ2-1 | TRBD2 | TRBV4-2 | CASSQEGRGLAGVNEQFF | TGTGCCAGCAGCCAAGAAGGTCGGGGACTAGCGGGAGTGAATGAGCAGTTCTTC
TRBJ2-3 | NA | TRBV6-1 | CASTRQGTTDTQYF | TGTGCCAGCACCCGGCAGGGGACCACAGATACGCAGTATTTT
TRBJ2-1 | TRBD2 | TRBV18 | CASSPGTSSDNEQFF | TGTGCCAGCTCGCCCGGGACTAGCTCCGACAATGAGCAGTTCTTC
TRBJ2-1 | NA | TRBV5-1 | CASSIDPRDTPNEQFF | TGCGCCAGCAGCATAGACCCCCGGGACACTCCCAATGAGCAGTTCTTC
TRBJ1-4 | NA | TRBV30 | CAWSLGGAGNEKLFF | TGTGCCTGGAGTCTTGGCGGGGCGGGGAATGAAAAACTGTTTTTT
TRBJ1-1 | NA | TRBV1 | CTSSQEGEGHANTEAFF | TGCACCAGCAGCCAAGAAGGGGAAGGTCATGCTAACACTGAAGCTTTCTTT
TRBJ1-6 | TRBD1 | TRBV30 | CAWSPDRGFRRYSPLHF | TGTGCCTGGAGTCCGGACAGGGGATTCCGACGCTATTCACCCCTCCACTTT
TRBJ1-1 | NA | TRBV29-1 | CSVAGLVSRAFF | TGCAGTGTTGCTGGTCTCGTTTCTAGGGCTTTCTTT
TRBJ1-1 | NA | TRBV5-1 | CASSPRTFMNTEAFF | TGCGCCAGCAGCCCACGGACATTTATGAACACTGAAGCTTTCTTT
TRBJ1-5 | NA | TRBV6-5 | CASSPGRQPNQPQHF | TGTGCCAGCAGCCCGGGCCGACAGCCCAATCAGCCCCAGCATTTT
TRBJ2-3 | TRBD2 | TRBV5-1 | CASKQGTSTADTQYF | TGCGCCAGCAAACAAGGGACTAGCACGGCAGATACGCAGTATTTT
TRBJ2-7 | TRBD1 | TRBV28 | CASSLPSGQGPEEQYF | TGTGCCAGCAGTTTGCCCTCCGGACAGGGGCCGGAAGAGCAGTACTTC
TRBJ1-5 | NA | TRBV20-1 | CSVAGQPQHF | TGCAGTGTCGCCGGGCAGCCCCAGCATTTT
TRBJ1-6 | TRBD1 | TRBV7-9 | CASSFGTDNNSPLHF | TGTGCCAGCAGCTTCGGGACAGACAATAATTCACCCCTCCACTTT
TRBJ1-5 | TRBD1 | TRBV10-3 | CAISLQGDNQPQHF | TGTGCCATCAGTTTGCAGGGGGACAATCAGCCCCAGCATTTT
TRBJ2-3 | TRBD2 | TRBV29-1 | CSVVAGFSTDTQYF | TGCAGCGTAGTAGCGGGGTTCAGCACAGATACGCAGTATTTT
TRBJ2-7 | TRBD1 | TRBV4-1 | CASSQETGAYEQYF | TGCGCCAGCAGCCAAGAGACAGGGGCCTACGAGCAGTACTTC
TRBJ1-2 | NA | TRBV5-1 | CASSLAGGGDGYTF | TGCGCCAGCAGCTTGGCCGGTGGGGGCGATGGCTACACCTTC